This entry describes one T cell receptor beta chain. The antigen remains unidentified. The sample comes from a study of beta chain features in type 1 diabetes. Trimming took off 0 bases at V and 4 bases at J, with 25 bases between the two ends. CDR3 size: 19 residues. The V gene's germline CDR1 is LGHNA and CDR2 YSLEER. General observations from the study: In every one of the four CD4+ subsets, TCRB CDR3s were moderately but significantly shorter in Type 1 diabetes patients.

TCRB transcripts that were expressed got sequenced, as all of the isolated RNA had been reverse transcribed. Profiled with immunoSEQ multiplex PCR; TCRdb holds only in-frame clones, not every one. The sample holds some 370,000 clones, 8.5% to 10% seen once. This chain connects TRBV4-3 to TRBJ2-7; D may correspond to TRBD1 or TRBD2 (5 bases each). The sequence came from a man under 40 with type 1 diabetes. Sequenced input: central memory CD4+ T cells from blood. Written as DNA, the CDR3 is TGCGCCAGCAGCCAAGATATCCTAAGGGGTAGCGCAGACCCATACGAGCAGTACTTC. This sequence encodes CASSQDILRGSADPYEQYF.